The 11 T cell receptor beta chains below all came from one sample that was sequenced in a study of shared clonotypes between healthy human individuals. The naive CD8 population came from CD45RO-negative cells selected for CCR7, without terminally differentiated effector memory CD45RA+ cells. Generated by immunoSEQ multiplex PCR, the TCRdb table keeps only in-frame clones and is missing some. The table shows some 2 million clones, with approximately 94% occurring only once. The sequenced sample consisted of naive CD8+ T cells sorted from blood. The receptor set was obtained from a man aged 18 to 30 in good health.

In the case of this clone: This specimen includes other DNA sequences encoding the same CDR3. The chain links TRBV27 to TRBJ1-2; D unclear. Germline V gives CDR1 MNHEY, CDR2 SMNVEV (reference sequence). Between the trimmed V and J ends, which lost 3 bases and 2 bases, there was a span of 7 bases. The length of the CDR3 is 13 residues. The CDR3 DNA follows: TGTGCCAGCAGTTTCGACGGCAACTATGGCTACACCTTC. Its translation: CASSFDGNYGYTF.

Only one count was recorded for this clone. V gene TRBV6-5 combines with J gene TRBJ2-5; D is unresolved. V was pared by 0 bases and J by 4 bases, with 15 bases between. The germline V gene has CDR1 MNHEY and CDR2 SVGAGI. The CDR3 is 16 residues long. This CDR3 is CASSYSNWNQRETQYF. In DNA, the CDR3 is TGTGCCAGCAGTTACTCGAACTGGAACCAAAGAGAGACCCAGTACTTC.

The sample holds one count of this clone. The chain carries TRBV21-1 and TRBJ1-5. TRBV21-1 is a pseudogene. CDR3 length equals 13 residues. In DNA form, the CDR3 reads TGTGCCAGCAGCTCCCAAGGATATCAGCCCCAGCATTTT. Residues: CASSSQGYQPQHF.

The J gene is TRBJ2-7, the V gene TRBV7-9, with a possible D match to TRBD1 (8 bases). V gave up 1 base and J gave up 5 bases, with 18 bases separating them. The length of the CDR3 is 16 residues. Per germline, CDR1 SEHNR and CDR2 FQNEAQ (reference sequence). The DNA for the CDR3 is TGTGCCAGCAGCTTAGGATCCGGTACAGGGGGGGACGAGCAGTACTTC. Protein sequence: CASSLGSGTGGDEQYF. The variable domain in full, with the rest retrieved from reference TRBV7-9 and TRBJ2-7, is DTGVSQNPRHKITKRGQNVTFRCDPISEHNRLYWYRQTLGQGPEFLTYFQNEAQLEKSRLLSDRFSAERPKGSFSTLEIQRTEQGDSAMYLCASSLGSGTGGDEQYFGPGTRLTVT.

V and J are TRBV6-5 and TRBJ2-1; D gene uncertain. V shed 0 bases and J shed 7 bases, with 7 bases lying between them. This CDR3 is built from 13 residues. Germline values: CDR1 MNHEY, CDR2 SVGAGI. The CDR3, as DNA: TGTGCCAGCAGTTACTCGGCAGCAAATGAGCAGTTCTTC. Translated, it gives CASSYSAANEQFF.

The chain joins TRBV7-8 to TRBJ2-1, with D possibly being TRBD1 or TRBD2 (5 bases each). Germline CDR1 reads SGHVS; CDR2 reads FQNEAQ. V lost 2 bases and J lost 6, with 17 bases in between. This CDR3 comprises 16 residues. CDR3 in DNA: TGTGCCAGCAGCTTATTAAGCAGGGAGATTCCCAATGAGCAGTTCTTC. This sequence encodes CASSLLSREIPNEQFF.

The chain recombines TRBV4-1 with TRBJ2-7; tentative D call: TRBD2 (6 bases). The germline V gene has CDR1 MGHRA and CDR2 YSYEKL. Trimming cost V 5 bases and J 5 bases, with 13 bases left between them. This CDR3 region has 13 residues. The CDR3: CASSGGLADEQYF. The CDR3, as DNA: TGCGCCAGCAGCGGAGGCTTAGCGGACGAGCAGTACTTC.

For this clone: Other nucleotide sequences in the sample specify the same CDR3. The chain carries TRBV9 and TRBJ2-3; D is perhaps TRBD2 (5 bases). CDR1 and CDR2 from the germline V gene are SGDLS and YYNGEE. Deletions cut 0 bases from V and 2 bases from J, with 10 bases between. The CDR3 runs 15 residues. The CDR3, as DNA: TGTGCCAGCAGCGTAGAGGGCGGGCTCACAGATACGCAGTATTTT. Translated: CASSVEGGLTDTQYF.

With regard to this clone: The same CDR3 is also encoded by other DNA sequences in this sample. The CDR3 nucleotides read TGTGCCAGCAGTTACGGCAGGGCCTACGAGCAGTACTTC. Amino acid sequence: CASSYGRAYEQYF. The chain employs TRBV27 and TRBJ2-7; perhaps TRBD1 as D (5 bases). CDR1 is MNHEY, CDR2 SMNVEV, per germline (reference sequence). The CDR3 covers 13 residues. The V end was cut by 4 bases, the J end by 2 bases, with 9 bases between.

This clone appeared once. The rearrangement links TRBV14 to TRBJ2-5; D might be TRBD2 (5 bases). Germline assignment: CDR1 SGHDN and CDR2 FVKESK. Trimming shortened V by 1 base and J by 4 bases, and 16 bases separated the two germline ends. The CDR3 covers 16 residues. The CDR3 DNA follows: TGTGCCAGCAGCCAAGGGAGCGAGGGTGTTGGAGAGACCCAGTACTTC. It yields the protein CASSQGSEGVGETQYF.

The chain carries TRBV6-5 and TRBJ2-5; 10 bases line up with TRBD1. J was trimmed by 5 bases and V by 2 bases; bases with no gene match: 8. Per germline, CDR1 MNHEY and CDR2 SVGAGI. This CDR3 is built from 16 residues. The CDR3 spells CASSYGPTGGIETQYF. The CDR3 region has the DNA TGTGCCAGCAGTTACGGTCCGACAGGGGGCATCGAGACCCAGTACTTC.